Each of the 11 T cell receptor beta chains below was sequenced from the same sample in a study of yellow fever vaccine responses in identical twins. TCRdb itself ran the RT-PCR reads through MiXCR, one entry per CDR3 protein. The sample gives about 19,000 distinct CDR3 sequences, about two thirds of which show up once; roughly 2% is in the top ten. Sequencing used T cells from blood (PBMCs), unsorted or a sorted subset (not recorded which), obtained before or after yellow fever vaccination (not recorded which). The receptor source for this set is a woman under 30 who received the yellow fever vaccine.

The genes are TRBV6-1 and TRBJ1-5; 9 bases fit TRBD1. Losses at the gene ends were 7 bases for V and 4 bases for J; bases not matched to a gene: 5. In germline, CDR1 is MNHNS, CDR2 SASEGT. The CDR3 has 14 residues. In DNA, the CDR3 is TGTGCCAGCAAACAGGGGGCAGGTAATCAGCCCCAGCATTTT. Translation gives CASKQGAGNQPQHF.

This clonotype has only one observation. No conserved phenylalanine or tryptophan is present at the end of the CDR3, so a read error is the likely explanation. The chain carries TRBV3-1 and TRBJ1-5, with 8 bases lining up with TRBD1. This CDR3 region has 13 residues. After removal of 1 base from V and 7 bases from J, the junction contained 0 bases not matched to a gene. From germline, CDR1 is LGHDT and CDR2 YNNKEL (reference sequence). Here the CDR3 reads CASSQGDRQPQHS. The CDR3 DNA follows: TGTGCCAGCAGCCAAGGGGACAGGCAGCCCCAGCATTCT.

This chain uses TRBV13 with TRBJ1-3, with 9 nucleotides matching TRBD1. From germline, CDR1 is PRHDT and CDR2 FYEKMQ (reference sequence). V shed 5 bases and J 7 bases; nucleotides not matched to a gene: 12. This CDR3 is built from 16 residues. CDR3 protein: CASSNQVGTGPNTIYF. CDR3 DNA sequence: TGTGCCAGCAGCAACCAAGTCGGGACAGGGCCGAACACCATATATTTT.

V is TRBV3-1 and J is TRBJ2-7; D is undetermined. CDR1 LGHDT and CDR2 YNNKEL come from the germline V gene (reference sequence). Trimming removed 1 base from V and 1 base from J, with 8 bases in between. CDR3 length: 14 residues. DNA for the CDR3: TGTGCCAGCAGCCAAGGGGTAAGATCCTACGAGCAGTACTTC. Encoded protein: CASSQGVRSYEQYF.

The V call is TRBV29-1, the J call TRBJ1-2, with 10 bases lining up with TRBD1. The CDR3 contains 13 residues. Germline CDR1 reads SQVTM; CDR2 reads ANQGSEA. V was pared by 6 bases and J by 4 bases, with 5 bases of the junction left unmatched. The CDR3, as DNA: TGCAGCGTCCTGACAGGGGGCGGCTATGGCTACACCTTC. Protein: CSVLTGGGYGYTF.

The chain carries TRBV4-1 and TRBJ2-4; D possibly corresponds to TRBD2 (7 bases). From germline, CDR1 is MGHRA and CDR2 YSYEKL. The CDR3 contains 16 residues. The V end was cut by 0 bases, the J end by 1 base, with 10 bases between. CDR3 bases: TGCGCCAGCAGCCAAGAGGGGGGGCTGGCCAAAAACATTCAGTACTTC. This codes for CASSQEGGLAKNIQYF.

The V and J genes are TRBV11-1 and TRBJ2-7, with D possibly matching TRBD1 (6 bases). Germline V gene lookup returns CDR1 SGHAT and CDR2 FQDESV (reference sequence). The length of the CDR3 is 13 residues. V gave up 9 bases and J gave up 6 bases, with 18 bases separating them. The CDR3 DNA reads TGTGCCAGTAGAGGATCCAGGGGTGGCGAGCAGTACTTC. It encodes CASRGSRGGEQYF.

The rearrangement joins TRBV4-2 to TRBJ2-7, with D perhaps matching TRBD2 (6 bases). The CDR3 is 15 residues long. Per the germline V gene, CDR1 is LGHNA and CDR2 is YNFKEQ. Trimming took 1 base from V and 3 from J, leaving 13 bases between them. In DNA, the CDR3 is TGTGCCAGCAGCCAAGCGGAGGGAGAAAGCTACGAGCAGTACTTC. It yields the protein CASSQAEGESYEQYF.

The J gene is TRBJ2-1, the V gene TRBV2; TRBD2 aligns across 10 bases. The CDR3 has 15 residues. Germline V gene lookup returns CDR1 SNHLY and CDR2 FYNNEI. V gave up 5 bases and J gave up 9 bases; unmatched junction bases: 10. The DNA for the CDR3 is TGTGCCAGCAGTAATCTAGCGGGAGTCTTGGGTGAGCAGTTCTTC. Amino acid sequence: CASSNLAGVLGEQFF. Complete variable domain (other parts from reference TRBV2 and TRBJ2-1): EPEVTQTPSHQVTQMGQEVILRCVPISNHLYFYWYRQILGQKVEFLVSFYNNEISEKSEIFDDQFSVERPDGSNFTLKIRSTKLEDSAMYFCASSNLAGVLGEQFFGPGTRLTVL.

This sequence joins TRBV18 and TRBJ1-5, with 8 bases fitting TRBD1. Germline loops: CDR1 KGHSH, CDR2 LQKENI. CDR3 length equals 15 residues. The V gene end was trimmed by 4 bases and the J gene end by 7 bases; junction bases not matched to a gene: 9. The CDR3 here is CASSRLGQDNQPQHF. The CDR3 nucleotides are TGTGCCAGCTCACGGTTGGGACAGGACAACCAGCCCCAGCATTTT. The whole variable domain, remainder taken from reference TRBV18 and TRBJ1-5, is NAGVMQNPRHLVRRRGQEARLRCSPMKGHSHVYWYRQLPEEGLKFMVYLQKENIIDESGMPKERFSAEFPKEGPSILRIQQVVRGDSAAYFCASSRLGQDNQPQHFGDGTRLSIL.

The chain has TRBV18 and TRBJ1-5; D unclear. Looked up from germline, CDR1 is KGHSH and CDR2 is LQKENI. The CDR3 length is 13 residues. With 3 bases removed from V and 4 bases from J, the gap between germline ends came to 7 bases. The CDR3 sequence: CASSPERNQPQHF. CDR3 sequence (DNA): TGTGCCAGCTCACCGGAGAGAAATCAGCCCCAGCATTTT.